Shown below are 13 T cell receptor beta chains from a single sample sequenced in a study of cytomegalovirus exposure and HLA in healthy donors. PCR employed 60 Vbeta and 13 Jbeta primers. Clones were sequenced by immunoSEQ multiplex PCR, and TCRdb holds only the in-frame ones, with some missing. The profile shows 85,000 to 95,000 clones, approximately 80% of them singletons. Sequencing used PBMCs. All receptors come from a man in his thirties or forties in good health and CMV-seropositive.

The CDR3 nucleotides read TGTGCCTGGTCCGGGATCGGCCGGACTGAAGCTTTCTTT. Translating gives CAWSGIGRTEAFF. The chain carries TRBV30 and TRBJ1-1; D is unclear. The germline V gene encodes CDR1 GTSNPN and CDR2 SVGIG (reference sequence). The CDR3 loop spans 13 amino acids. With 5 bases removed from V and 5 bases from J, the gap between germline ends came to 15 bases.

The V and J genes are TRBV5-1 and TRBJ1-4; the D gene is possibly TRBD1 (5 bases). V was shortened by 6 bases and J by 3 bases, with 15 bases between the two germline ends. The CDR3 totals 15 residues. The germline V gene has CDR1 SGHRS and CDR2 YFSETQ. The DNA for the CDR3 is TGCGCCAGCAAAACTGAGACAGTGCCTAATGAAAAACTGTTTTTT. It encodes CASKTETVPNEKLFF.

The V gene is TRBV5-6, the J gene TRBJ1-4; no clear D. Germline CDR1 reads SGHDT; CDR2 reads YYEEEE. Trimming pared 0 bases from V and 6 bases from J, leaving 9 bases between. This CDR3 is built from 14 residues. The CDR3 spells CASSLVARDEKLFF. The DNA for the CDR3 is TGTGCCAGCAGCTTGGTGGCGAGGGATGAAAAACTGTTTTTT.

V gene TRBV18 combines with J gene TRBJ1-5; unclear D gene. V shed 1 base and J shed 0 bases, with 10 bases lying between them. The CDR3 is 16 residues long. The germline V gene encodes CDR1 KGHSH and CDR2 LQKENI. The CDR3: CASSPRADNSNQPQHF. The DNA of the CDR3 is TGTGCCAGCTCACCACGGGCAGACAATAGCAATCAGCCCCAGCATTTT.

For this clone: At the DNA level, this CDR3 is encoded by other sequences in the same sample as well. The rearrangement links TRBV29-1 to TRBJ2-7; 9 nucleotides line up with TRBD1. The length of the CDR3 is 13 residues. Unmatched junction bases numbered 7, after V lost 3 bases and J lost 7 bases. The V gene's germline CDR1 is SQVTM and CDR2 ANQGSEA. The CDR3 sequence is CSVDGTGPNEQYF. The CDR3 DNA follows: TGCAGCGTTGATGGGACAGGGCCGAATGAGCAGTACTTC.

This clone was seen a few times. CDR3 region: CASRARQYRPAEKLFF. The CDR3 bases are TGTGCCAGCAGGGCCCGACAGTACCGGCCGGCTGAAAAACTGTTTTTT. The rearrangement joins TRBV2 to TRBJ1-4; D might be TRBD1 (5 bases). The germline V and J ends were trimmed by 6 bases and 7 bases, with 21 bases remaining between them. The CDR3 covers 16 residues. The germline CDR1 and CDR2 sequences are SNHLY and FYNNEI.

The CDR3 DNA is TGTGCCAGCAGTTTGGTGGCGGGAGGCACAGATACGCAGTATTTT. The encoded protein is CASSLVAGGTDTQYF. The chain uses TRBV28 and TRBJ2-3; 7 bases agree with TRBD2. Germline V gene data show CDR1 as MDHEN and CDR2 as SYDVKM. J lost 1 base, V lost 3 bases, and 4 bases had no gene match. The CDR3 extends over 15 amino acids.

This clone was counted a few times. The genes are TRBV4-3 and TRBJ2-7; TRBD1 might be the D (6 bases). V was clipped by 1 base and J by 7 bases, with 17 bases between them. This CDR3 is 15 amino acids long. CDR1 and CDR2 from the germline V gene are LGHNA and YSLEER. The CDR3 coding sequence is TGCGCCAGCAGCCAAGCTCAGGGGTCCCTCTGGGAGCAGTACTTC. Protein product: CASSQAQGSLWEQYF.

This chain joins TRBV28 and TRBJ1-3; 8 positions agree with TRBD1. The trim removed 4 bases at V and 0 bases at J, leaving 11 bases unmatched. This CDR3 spans 18 amino acids. CDR1 is MDHEN, CDR2 SYDVKM, per germline. The CDR3 DNA sequence: TGTGCCAGCAGTTCGACAGGGGTGTTCATTCACTCTGGAAACACCATATATTTT. This translates into CASSSTGVFIHSGNTIYF.

This chain joins TRBV19 and TRBJ2-5; 11 bases fit TRBD1. V was clipped by 5 bases and J by 5 bases; unmatched bases: 7. The CDR3 length is 15 residues. CDR1 is LNHDA, CDR2 SQIVND, per germline (reference sequence). The CDR3 coding sequence is TGTGCCAGTAGTCCGAGGACAGGGGGCCGGGAGACCCAGTACTTC. Its protein product is CASSPRTGGRETQYF.

In its sample, this clone was seen a few times. The V gene is TRBV27, the J gene TRBJ1-1; D is perhaps TRBD1 (5 bases). V lost 3 bases and J lost 6, with 14 bases in between. CDR1 is MNHEY, CDR2 SMNVEV, per germline (reference sequence). The length of the CDR3 is 14 residues. In DNA form, the CDR3 reads TGTGCCAGCAGTTTCTTTGGGGGGTCGGCTGAAGCTTTCTTT. It encodes CASSFFGGSAEAFF.

The gene calls are TRBV5-1 and TRBJ1-4; 7 bases agree with TRBD1. The CDR3 spans 15 residues. Germline CDR1 is SGHRS and CDR2 is YFSETQ. Trimming cost V 3 bases and J 7 bases; bases outside gene matches: 9. As DNA, the CDR3 is TGCGCCAGCAGCTCCGGACCTGCAGGGGGTGAAAAACTGTTTTTT. Residues: CASSSGPAGGEKLFF.

To note about this clone: It is unclear where the CDR3 begins or ends on the DNA, so no DNA is shown, and the CDR3 is as TCRdb lists it. The chain is built from TRBV11-2 and TRBJ2-2; the listed D gene, TRBD2, was not tested against the DNA. Germline V gives CDR1 SGHAT, CDR2 FQNNGV. The CDR3 is 12 residues long, counting both termini. The chain's CDR3 is CASSRRAGELFF.